This TCR beta chain is from a study of blood T cell repertoires in COVID-19. Assay used: immunoSEQ multiplex PCR; TCRdb lists only in-frame clones, some missing. The data hold a few hundred thousand clones, with 92% observed a single time. The V end lost 1 base, the J end lost 7 bases, and 16 bases lay between the germline ends. CDR1 is MGHRA and CDR2 is YSYEKL in the germline V gene. This CDR3 has 15 amino acids. The clonotype comes from a woman in her twenties or thirties who had recovered from COVID-19. The sample comprised PBMCs or T cells enriched from blood (not recorded which). V gene TRBV4-1 combines with J gene TRBJ1-1; D is undetermined. CDR3 nucleotides: TGCGCCAGCAGCCAAGGCCCCCGGCGGGGTAGTGAAGCTTTCTTT. Translation: CASSQGPRRGSEAFF.